The 9 T cell receptor beta chains listed next were all sequenced from one sample in a study of blood T cells in healthy people across ages. Primers used in a second PCR of roughly 7 to 11 cycles were a sample-barcoded 5' primer and a J-beta primer mix. TCRdb ran MiXCR on the 5' RACE reads and lists one entry per CDR3 protein. This table has about 1.1 million distinct CDR3 sequences, approximately 38% appearing once. Sequences were obtained from blood. These receptors originate from a man between 18 and 35 years old in good health.

This clonotype showed up just a few times. The gene calls are TRBV20-1 and TRBJ2-3; D is uncertain. Trimming took off 3 bases at V and 6 bases at J, with 16 bases between the two ends. The CDR3 is 14 residues long. Germline values: CDR1 DFQATT, CDR2 SNEGSKA (reference sequence). DNA for the CDR3: TGCAGTGCTAGGCGCCTTATCCTTGGGGATACGCAGTATTTT. Protein: CSARRLILGDTQYF.

This chain links TRBV4-2 with TRBJ2-7; tentatively, D is TRBD1 or TRBD2 (6 bases each). CDR3 size: 15 residues. V lost 1 base and J 7 bases, leaving 17 bases between the germline ends. CDR1 LGHNA and CDR2 YNFKEQ come from the germline V gene. CDR3 nucleotides: TGTGCCAGCAGCCAAGTCCCGCAGGGGAGGAATGAGCAGTACTTC. It encodes CASSQVPQGRNEQYF.

This clonotype was recorded many times. The chain has TRBV28 and TRBJ2-5; D not resolved. This CDR3 has 14 residues. Between the trimmed V and J ends, which lost 6 bases and 4 bases, there was a span of 15 bases. The germline V gene has CDR1 MDHEN and CDR2 SYDVKM. The CDR3 DNA follows: TGTGCCAGCAGCCCTCGGCAGCCGAGAGAGACCCAGTACTTC. This codes for CASSPRQPRETQYF.

V gene TRBV20-1 combines with J gene TRBJ2-2; TRBD2 agrees at 10 bases. With 0 bases clipped from V and 6 bases from J, the junction kept 1 base outside the gene matches. The length of the CDR3 is 14 residues. CDR1 is DFQATT, CDR2 SNEGSKA, per germline (reference sequence). In DNA form, the CDR3 reads TGCAGTGCTAGAGATCTAGCGGGGGCCGGGGAGCTGTTTTTT. It yields the protein CSARDLAGAGELFF.

This clonotype was seen a single time. Its ends do not fully match the called genes, so a read error is possible. The chain has TRBV9 and TRBJ1-6; D remains unclear. Germline V gives CDR1 SGDLS, CDR2 YYNGEE. The CDR3 covers 14 residues. The DNA of the CDR3 is TGTGCCGGCAGACGTGACGAGCAGAGTTCACCCCTCCACTTT. This encodes CAGRRDEQSSPLHF.

This clonotype has a handful of counts. The chain uses TRBV4-1 and TRBJ2-3; the match to TRBD1 covers 7 bases. V lost 1 base and J lost 5; bases outside the gene matches: 3. The CDR3 extends over 14 amino acids. Germline values: CDR1 MGHRA, CDR2 YSYEKL. CDR3 DNA: TGCGCCAGCAGCCAAGGGGGACAGTTAGATACGCAGTATTTT. This codes for CASSQGGQLDTQYF.

This chain joins TRBV5-1 and TRBJ1-1, with D hard to call. Germline V gene sequence: CDR1 SGHRS, CDR2 YFSETQ. Trimming took off 0 bases at V and 10 bases at J, with 16 bases between the two ends. CDR3 length: 14 residues. The CDR3 loop is CASSLASVVEGAFF. The CDR3 DNA is TGCGCCAGCAGCTTGGCCTCGGTTGTGGAGGGAGCTTTCTTT.

A note on this clonotype: A read error is possible here, since a much larger clone lies one base away. In DNA form, the CDR3 reads TGCAGCGTTGCTCAGTCTCCTAATCGGCCCCAGCATTTT. This encodes CSVAQSPNRPQHF. V usage is TRBV29-1 and J usage is TRBJ1-5; D is uncertain. From germline, CDR1 is SQVTM and CDR2 ANQGSEA. The CDR3 consists of 13 residues.

This clonotype was seen a few times. J is TRBJ2-7 and V is TRBV20-1; D unresolved. CDR1 DFQATT and CDR2 SNEGSKA come from the germline V gene (reference sequence). The CDR3 runs 14 residues. V was trimmed by 1 base and J by 0 bases, leaving 10 bases between them. The CDR3 loop reads CSARVPSNSYEQYF. CDR3 nucleotides: TGCAGTGCTAGAGTCCCCAGCAACTCCTACGAGCAGTACTTC.